This record covers a single T cell receptor (beta chain). Antigen unknown. This sample is drawn from a study of shared clonotypes between healthy human individuals. Study-level results: The study generally estimated greater richness for naive than memory subsets.

Healthy HIV-negative adults without recent acute infections or vaccinations served as donors. The donors, all of them Caucasian adults, lived in Nashville, Tennessee. Sequencing was performed with immunoSEQ multiplex PCR; in TCRdb, only in-frame clones are kept and a portion is missing. The table shows 90,000 to 120,000 clones, with about 71% occurring only once. Looked up from germline, CDR1 is SQVTM and CDR2 is ANQGSEA. The CDR3 is made up of 13 amino acids. Trimming cost V 3 bases and J 5 bases; bases outside gene matches: 6. This rearrangement joins TRBV29-1 to TRBJ2-7; 8 nucleotides line up with TRBD2. The specimen was memory CD8+ T cells sorted from blood. Stated subset: CD45RO+ cells pooled with CCR7-negative TemRA cells. The sequence was obtained from a woman aged 25-40 years in good health. CDR3 residues: CSVDHGRGHEQYF. CDR3 sequence (DNA): TGCAGCGTTGATCACGGGAGGGGTCACGAGCAGTACTTC.